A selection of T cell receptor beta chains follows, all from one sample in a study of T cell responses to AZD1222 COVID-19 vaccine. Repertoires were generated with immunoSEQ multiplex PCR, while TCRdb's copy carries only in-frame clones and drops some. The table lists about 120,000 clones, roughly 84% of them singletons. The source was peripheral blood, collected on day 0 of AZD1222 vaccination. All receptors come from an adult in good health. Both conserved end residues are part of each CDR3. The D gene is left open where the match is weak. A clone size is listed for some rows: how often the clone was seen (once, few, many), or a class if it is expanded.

TGTGCCAGCAGCTTAGGGGGGGGTACAGATACGCAGTATTTT	CASSLGGGTDTQYF	14	TRBJ2-3	TRBV13	-	-
TGTGCCAGCAGTCCGACAGCCATGAACACTGAAGCTTTCTTT	CASSPTAMNTEAFF	14	TRBJ1-1	TRBV28	-	-
TGTGCCAGCAGGAGGGAGGCCAGGGAGACCCAGTACTTC	CASRREARETQYF	13	TRBJ2-5	TRBV27	-	-
TGTGCCAGTACCTCGGGTAGGGTTCCGGCCACCGGGGAGCTGTTTTTT	CASTSGRVPATGELFF	16	TRBJ2-2	TRBV19	-	-
TGTGCCAGCAGCTTATTAGGGCTTTGGGGCTACACCTTC	CASSLLGLWGYTF	13	TRBJ1-2	TRBV7-2	-	-
TGTGCCAGCAGCCCCGGTGGACATCAGCCCCAGCATTTT	CASSPGGHQPQHF	13	TRBJ1-5	TRBV4-2	-	-
TGTGCCAGCAGCCCATCTGACAATGAGCAGTTCTTC	CASSPSDNEQFF	12	TRBJ2-1	TRBV9	-	-
TGTGCCAGCTCACCACTGGCCGGGGAGCTGTTTTTT	CASSPLAGELFF	12	TRBJ2-2	TRBV18	-	-
TGTGCTAGTGGTTTGGTACCCATCGAGCAGTTCTTC	CASGLVPIEQFF	12	TRBJ2-1	TRBV12-5	-	-
TGTGCCAGCAGGCAGCGGGGGAACCTCCGGGAGACCCAGTACTTC	CASRQRGNLRETQYF	15	TRBJ2-5	TRBV28	-	TRBD2
TGTGCCTGGACTCGCCGGCTGGGCTATGGCTACACCTTC	CAWTRRLGYGYTF	13	TRBJ1-2	TRBV30	few	-
TGCGCCAGCAGCTTGGCCGGCAACAATGAGCAGTTCTTC	CASSLAGNNEQFF	13	TRBJ2-1	TRBV5-1	-	-
TGTGCCAGCTGGACAAGGGGTTATAATTCACCCCTCCACTTT	CASWTRGYNSPLHF	14	TRBJ1-6	TRBV6-5	-	-
TGTGCCAGCAGGGGGGTGACCGGGGAGCTGTTTTTT	CASRGVTGELFF	12	TRBJ2-2	TRBV6-5	-	-
TGCGCCAGCAGCTCCCAAAGACTAGCGGAAGGGAACGAGCAGTACTTC	CASSSQRLAEGNEQYF	16	TRBJ2-7	TRBV5-1	-	TRBD2
TGTGCCAGCAGCCAAGAGGGACCATCCGGGGAGCTGTTTTTT	CASSQEGPSGELFF	14	TRBJ2-2	TRBV6-5	-	-
TGTGCCAGCAGTGAACGGGGAGGGGCTAACTATGGCTACACCTTC	CASSERGGANYGYTF	15	TRBJ1-2	TRBV6-1	once	-
TGTGCTAGTGGTTTGGGTGGATACGAGCAGTACTTC	CASGLGGYEQYF	12	TRBJ2-7	TRBV12-5	-	-
TGTGCCAGCAGCTTAGCAGGATTATACGAGCAGTACTTC	CASSLAGLYEQYF	13	TRBJ2-7	TRBV7-9	-	-
TGCAGCGCTGGAGCGGGTTCAACCTACAATGAGCAGTTCTTC	CSAGAGSTYNEQFF	14	TRBJ2-1	TRBV29-1	-	-
TGCGCCAGCAGCTTGGGACAGGAGAACTATGGCTACACCTTC	CASSLGQENYGYTF	14	TRBJ1-2	TRBV5-1	-	-
TGTGCCAGCAGCGAAAACGGGGATGGCTACACCTTC	CASSENGDGYTF	12	TRBJ1-2	TRBV2	few	-
TGTGCCAGCAGTGATATGGGAGGGGAGGGTGGAAACACCATATATTTT	CASSDMGGEGGNTIYF	16	TRBJ1-3	TRBV6-1	-	-
TGTGCCAGCACCCTGACCCGGTCAGGTGGAAACACCATATATTTT	CASTLTRSGGNTIYF	15	TRBJ1-3	TRBV5-8	-	-
TGTGCCACCGATTGGGATGTTAGCGGGGGAGCATCTCCAAACGAGACCCAGTACTTC	CATDWDVSGGASPNETQYF	19	TRBJ2-5	TRBV19	-	TRBD2
TGCAGTGCTAGGTCTTACGATGAGCAGTTCTTC	CSARSYDEQFF	11	TRBJ2-1	TRBV20-1	-	-
TGTGCCTGGAGTGACGGGGTCGGTGAAAAACTGTTTTTT	CAWSDGVGEKLFF	13	TRBJ1-4	TRBV30	-	-
TGCGCCAGCAGCTTCGATGGACAGGGGAATTCACCCCTCCACTTT	CASSFDGQGNSPLHF	15	TRBJ1-6	TRBV5-1	-	TRBD1
TGTGCCAGCAGCCAAACTAGCGGGGGTGCTCGGAAGACCCAGTACTTC	CASSQTSGGARKTQYF	16	TRBJ2-5	TRBV3-1/TRBV3-2	-	TRBD2
TGTGCCAGCAGGGGCCTCGATGAGCAGTTCTTC	CASRGLDEQFF	11	TRBJ2-1	TRBV21-1	-	-
TGCGCCAGCAGCTCCGGGGGACAGAACACTGAAGCTTTCTTT	CASSSGGQNTEAFF	14	TRBJ1-1	TRBV5-1	-	-